Listed below are T cell receptor beta chains from one sample, sequenced in a study of blood T cell repertoires in COVID-19. Generated by immunoSEQ multiplex PCR, the TCRdb table keeps only in-frame clones and is missing some. The top ten clones hold around 13% of a sample with 170,000 or so clones, about 86% of them seen once. The sequencing input was peripheral blood. Every receptor here comes from a woman between 70 and 85 years old with COVID-19, enrolled during active disease. Both conserved end residues are part of each CDR3. The D gene is left open where the match is weak. Some rows mark clone size as missing; the rest say once, few, many or name a class of expanded clone.

V	D	J	size	CDR3	DNA
TRBV7-3	TRBD1	TRBJ2-1	.	CASSASDRYHEQFF	TGTGCCAGCAGCGCCTCGGACAGGTATCATGAGCAGTTCTTC
TRBV10-3	.	TRBJ1-3	once	CAISETGSQGTIYF	TGTGCCATCAGTGAGACAGGGTCCCAAGGCACCATATATTTT
TRBV28	TRBD1	TRBJ1-2	.	CASTPTGQLYGYTF	TGTGCCAGCACTCCTACGGGACAGCTCTATGGCTACACCTTC
TRBV11-3	TRBD1	TRBJ2-5	once	CASSPGGRQETQYF	TGTGCCAGCAGCCCAGGGGGCAGACAAGAGACCCAGTACTTC
TRBV7-9	.	TRBJ1-4	.	CASSLTGSNEKLFF	TGTGCCAGCAGCTTAACAGGAAGCAATGAAAAACTGTTTTTT
TRBV7-2	TRBD2	TRBJ2-7	.	CASSPRTSGSYEQYF	TGTGCCAGCAGTCCCCGGACTAGCGGATCCTACGAGCAGTACTTC
TRBV28	TRBD1	TRBJ2-7	.	CASSPTGGISYEQYF	TGTGCCAGCAGTCCGACAGGGGGGATCTCCTACGAGCAGTACTTC
TRBV5-4	.	TRBJ1-4	.	CASSSNRVPNEKLFF	TGTGCCAGCAGCTCGAACAGGGTACCTAATGAAAAACTGTTTTTT
TRBV4-3	TRBD2	TRBJ2-1	.	CASSQEGASGRAVQFF	TGCGCCAGCAGCCAAGAAGGGGCTAGCGGGAGGGCTGTGCAGTTCTTC
TRBV6-5	TRBD2	TRBJ2-3	.	CASSRVAGGTDTQYF	TGTGCCAGCAGTAGGGTAGCGGGAGGAACAGATACGCAGTATTTT
TRBV30	TRBD1	TRBJ1-4	.	CAWSALGQGGEKLFF	TGTGCCTGGAGTGCTTTGGGACAGGGGGGTGAAAAACTGTTTTTT
TRBV28	.	TRBJ1-2	.	CASRLREGSGYTF	TGTGCCAGCAGGCTTAGGGAGGGAAGTGGCTACACCTTC
TRBV9	TRBD1	TRBJ1-1	.	CASSGPKTGGITEAFF	TGTGCCAGCAGCGGGCCGAAAACAGGGGGTATCACTGAAGCTTTCTTT
TRBV7-3	TRBD1	TRBJ2-7	.	CASSLTRGEQYF	TGTGCCAGCAGCTTGACCAGGGGGGAGCAGTACTTC
TRBV2	TRBD1	TRBJ2-2	.	CASGKTGAGELFF	TGTGCCAGCGGGAAGACAGGGGCCGGGGAGCTGTTTTTT
TRBV5-1	TRBD2	TRBJ2-5	.	CASSLDVAGALETQYF	TGCGCCAGCAGCTTGGATGTAGCGGGAGCCCTAGAGACCCAGTACTTC
TRBV3-1/TRBV3-2	.	TRBJ2-7	few	CASSQGSIGGDNEQYF	TGTGCCAGCAGCCAGGGGTCCATCGGGGGTGATAACGAGCAGTACTTC
TRBV19	TRBD1	TRBJ1-1	.	CASSLYRGKGTEAFF	TGTGCCAGTAGTCTGTACAGGGGTAAGGGCACTGAAGCTTTCTTT
TRBV7-2	.	TRBJ1-6	.	CASSFWSGEASPLHF	TGTGCCAGCAGCTTCTGGTCAGGGGAAGCGTCACCCCTCCACTTT
TRBV19	TRBD1	TRBJ1-6	.	CASSPGTGWDSPLHF	TGTGCCAGTAGTCCCGGGACAGGGTGGGATTCACCCCTCCACTTT
TRBV5-1	TRBD2	TRBJ2-7	.	CASSPGGGGSSYEQYF	TGCGCCAGCAGCCCTGGGGGGGGAGGGAGCTCCTACGAGCAGTACTTC
TRBV6-2/TRBV6-3	TRBD2	TRBJ2-5	.	CASSDTPSSGAQETQYF	TGTGCCAGCAGTGACACACCCAGTAGCGGGGCCCAAGAGACCCAGTACTTC
TRBV11-1	.	TRBJ2-2	.	CASSLARQPGELFF	TGTGCCAGCAGCTTAGCCCGACAGCCCGGGGAGCTGTTTTTT
TRBV24-1	TRBD2	TRBJ2-1	.	CATSDSSGERGNEQFF	TGTGCCACCAGTGATTCCTCGGGAGAGCGGGGTAATGAGCAGTTCTTC
TRBV4-1	.	TRBJ2-1	.	CASSQEPSANNEQFF	TGCGCCAGCAGCCAAGAGCCTAGCGCAAACAATGAGCAGTTCTTC
TRBV6-2/TRBV6-3	.	TRBJ1-5	.	CASSKTGYQPQHF	TGTGCCAGCAGTAAAACAGGGTATCAGCCCCAGCATTTT
TRBV15	.	TRBJ2-3	.	CATSRDLRTATDTQYF	TGTGCCACCAGCAGAGATCTTAGAACTGCCACAGATACGCAGTATTTT
TRBV12-3/TRBV12-4	TRBD1	TRBJ1-2	.	CASSLTGVGGYTF	TGTGCCAGCAGTTTGACAGGGGTTGGAGGCTACACCTTC
TRBV18	.	TRBJ2-3	.	CASSPRQGRADTQYF	TGTGCCAGCTCACCTCGACAGGGGAGGGCAGATACGCAGTATTTT
TRBV6-1	TRBD2	TRBJ2-7	.	CASSETDIAGIPYEQYF	TGTGCCAGCAGTGAAACGGATATAGCGGGGATACCCTACGAGCAGTACTTC
TRBV5-4	.	TRBJ2-7	.	CASSPYPYSSTYEQYF	TGTGCCAGCAGCCCATACCCCTATTCCTCTACCTACGAGCAGTACTTC
TRBV3-1/TRBV3-2	.	TRBJ2-7	.	CASSRTVYEQYF	TGTGCCAGCAGCCGGACAGTCTACGAGCAGTACTTC
TRBV5-3	.	TRBJ1-5	.	CARSLVITGKNYSNQPQHF	TGTGCCAGAAGCTTGGTGATCACAGGGAAGAATTATAGCAATCAGCCCCAGCATTTT
TRBV20-1	TRBD2	TRBJ2-1	.	CSASSLASGYNEQFF	TGCAGTGCTAGTAGTCTGGCTAGCGGGTACAATGAGCAGTTCTTC
TRBV7-6	TRBD1	TRBJ1-3	.	CASSSYRDSSGNTIYF	TGTGCCAGCAGCTCATACCGGGACAGCTCTGGAAACACCATATATTTT